The source of this T cell receptor beta chain is a study of CD8+ T cells in alopecia areata. At the level of the study: A 6-month period off drug followed tofacitinib, which lasted 6 to 18 months. Study observations and caveats: Compared with normal scalp, lesional scalp had higher clonality and more expanded CD8+ clones.

Germline lookup yields CDR1 GTSNPN and CDR2 SVGIG (reference sequence). V lost 3 bases, J lost 5 bases, and 20 bases lay in between. This CDR3 has 16 residues. In alopecia areata patients, both lesional scalp punch biopsies and peripheral blood were collected. With respect to this clone: Its matching antigen is unknown.

Sequencing relied on a cDNA template that was reverse transcribed from extracted RNA. Here immunoSEQ multiplex PCR was the method, and the copy in TCRdb shows in-frame clones only, minus some. The table includes 150,000 to 200,000 clones, 50% to 70% detected once. The sequencing used CD4+ T cells sorted from blood, collected at week 0. The rearrangement joins TRBV30 to TRBJ1-5, with D uncertain. The sequence was obtained from a human donor with alopecia areata. The CDR3, as DNA: TGTGCCTGGAGAAACCTGGTCAACGGGGTGGATCAGCCCCAGCATTTT. As protein: CAWRNLVNGVDQPQHF. Full variable domain (rest looked up from reference TRBV30 and TRBJ1-5): SQTIHQWPATLVQPVGSPLSLECTVEGTSNPNLYWYRQAAGRGLQLLFYSVGIGQISSEVPQNLSASRPQDRQFILSSKKLLLSDSGFYLCAWRNLVNGVDQPQHFGDGTRLSIL.